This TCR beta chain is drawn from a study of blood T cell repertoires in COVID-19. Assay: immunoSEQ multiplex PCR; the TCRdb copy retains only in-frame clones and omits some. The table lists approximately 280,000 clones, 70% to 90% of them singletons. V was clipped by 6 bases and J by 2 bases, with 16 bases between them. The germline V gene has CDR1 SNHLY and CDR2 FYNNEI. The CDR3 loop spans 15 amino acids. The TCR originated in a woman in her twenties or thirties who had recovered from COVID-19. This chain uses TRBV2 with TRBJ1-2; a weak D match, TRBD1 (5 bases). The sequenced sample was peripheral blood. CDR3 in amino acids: CASSAMGGVNYGYTF. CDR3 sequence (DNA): TGTGCCAGCAGCGCAATGGGAGGGGTCAACTATGGCTACACCTTC.